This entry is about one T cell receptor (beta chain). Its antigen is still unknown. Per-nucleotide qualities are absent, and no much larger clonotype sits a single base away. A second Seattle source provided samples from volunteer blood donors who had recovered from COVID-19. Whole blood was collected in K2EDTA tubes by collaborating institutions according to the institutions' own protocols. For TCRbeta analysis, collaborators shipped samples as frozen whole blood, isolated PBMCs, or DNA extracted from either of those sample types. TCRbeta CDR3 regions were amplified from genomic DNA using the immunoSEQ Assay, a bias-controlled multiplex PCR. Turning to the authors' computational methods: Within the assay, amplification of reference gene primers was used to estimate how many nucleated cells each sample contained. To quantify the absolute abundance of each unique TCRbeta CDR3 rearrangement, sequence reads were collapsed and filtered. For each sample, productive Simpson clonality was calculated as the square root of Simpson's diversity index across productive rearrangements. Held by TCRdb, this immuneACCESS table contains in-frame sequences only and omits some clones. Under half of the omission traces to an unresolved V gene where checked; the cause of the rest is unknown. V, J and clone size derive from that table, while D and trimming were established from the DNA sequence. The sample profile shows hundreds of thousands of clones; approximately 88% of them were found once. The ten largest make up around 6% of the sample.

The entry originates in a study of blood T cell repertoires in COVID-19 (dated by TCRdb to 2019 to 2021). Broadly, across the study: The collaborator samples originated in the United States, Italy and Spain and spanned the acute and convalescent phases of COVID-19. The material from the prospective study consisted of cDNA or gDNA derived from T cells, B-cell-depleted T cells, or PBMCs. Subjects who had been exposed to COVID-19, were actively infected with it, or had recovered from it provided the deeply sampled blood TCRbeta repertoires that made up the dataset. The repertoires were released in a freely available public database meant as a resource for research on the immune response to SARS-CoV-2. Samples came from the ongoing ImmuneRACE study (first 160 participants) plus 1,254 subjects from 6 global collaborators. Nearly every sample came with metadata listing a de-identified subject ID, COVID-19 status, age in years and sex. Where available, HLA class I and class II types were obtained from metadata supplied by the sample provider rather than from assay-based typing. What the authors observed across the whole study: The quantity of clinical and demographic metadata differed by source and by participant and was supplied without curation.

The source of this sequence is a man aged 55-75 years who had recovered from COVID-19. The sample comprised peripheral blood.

In nucleotides, the sequence is TGCGCCAGCAGCTTGGTCCCCCCGGGACAGGGGTTTATCTACGAGCAGTACTTC. The translation is CASSLVPPGQGFIYEQYF. The V gene is TRBV5-1 and the J gene is TRBJ2-7; the junction holds 10 bases that match TRBD1. V has 0 bases trimmed and J has 3 bases trimmed; junction bases matching no gene number 12. There are 18 amino acids in the CDR3, from cysteine to phenylalanine inclusive. Here the CDR3 DNA is all that survives: 54 bases in frame from base 1. CDR1 and CDR2 were assigned from the germline V gene as SGHRS and YFSETQ.